This T cell receptor (beta chain) was captured in a study of blood T cell repertoires in COVID-19. V lost 0 bases to trimming and J lost 5 bases, with 16 bases between them. CDR3 length equals 16 residues. Germline V CDR1 and CDR2: MNHEY, SVGAGI. The data were produced by immunoSEQ multiplex PCR, yet TCRdb's version contains in-frame clones alone and is incomplete. The sample lists roughly 140,000 clones, more than 75% seen once, with 3.5% to 4.5% in the top ten. The sample taken for sequencing was peripheral blood. The sequence was obtained from a man aged 55 to 69 with acute or convalescent COVID-19. The chain links TRBV6-5 to TRBJ2-5; D gene uncertain. The CDR3 region is CASSYSPGGGDETQYF. The CDR3, as DNA: TGTGCCAGCAGTTACTCGCCCGGCGGCGGAGATGAGACCCAGTACTTC.